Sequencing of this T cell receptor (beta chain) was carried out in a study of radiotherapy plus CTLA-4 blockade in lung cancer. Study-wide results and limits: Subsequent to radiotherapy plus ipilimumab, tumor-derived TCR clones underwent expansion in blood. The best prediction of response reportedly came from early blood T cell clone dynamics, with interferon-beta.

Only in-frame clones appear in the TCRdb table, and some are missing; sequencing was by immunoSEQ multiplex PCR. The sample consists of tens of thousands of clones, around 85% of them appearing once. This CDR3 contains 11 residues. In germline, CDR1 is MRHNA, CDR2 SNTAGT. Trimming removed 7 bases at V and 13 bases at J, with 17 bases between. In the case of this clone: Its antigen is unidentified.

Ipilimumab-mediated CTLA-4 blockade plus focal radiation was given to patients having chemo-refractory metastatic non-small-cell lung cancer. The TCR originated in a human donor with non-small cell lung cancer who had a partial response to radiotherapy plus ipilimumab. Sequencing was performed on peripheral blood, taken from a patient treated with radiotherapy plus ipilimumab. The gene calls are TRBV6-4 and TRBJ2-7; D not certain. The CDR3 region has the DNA TGTGCCAGCACCTTGCCCTTCGCGGAATACTTC. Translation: CASTLPFAEYF.